In this sample, the clone carrying this T cell receptor (beta chain) turned up once. Its antigen is not identified. These data belong to a study of T cell responses to AZD1222 COVID-19 vaccine. General study points: White British donors predominated, females outnumbered males, and clonal diversity was possibly underestimated. Unmutated variant regions are reportedly targeted by nearly half of spike-specific TCRs.

The CDR3 has 15 amino acids. The germline V gene has CDR1 SGHVS and CDR2 FNYEAQ. Trimming left V 3 bases short and J 1 base short, with 12 bases between. Produced via immunoSEQ multiplex PCR; TCRdb's table is partial and in-frame only. Of 95,000 or so clones listed, roughly 90% are singletons. The V call is TRBV7-6, the J call TRBJ1-1; D is unclear. This TCR was sampled from an adult in good health. The material sequenced was peripheral blood, taken on day 0 of MenACWY control vaccination. The CDR3 is CASSFGEGRNTEAFF. CDR3 bases: TGTGCCAGCAGCTTCGGCGAAGGGAGGAACACTGAAGCTTTCTTT.